Presented here are 9 T cell receptor beta chains from one specimen sequenced in a study of blood T cell repertoires in COVID-19. The table came from immunoSEQ multiplex PCR; TCRdb's copy has only in-frame clones and leaves some out. The data contain around 300,000 clones, about 89% of them singletons. Material: peripheral blood. The source is a woman aged 40 to 50 who had recovered from COVID-19.

The V gene is TRBV7-8, the J gene TRBJ2-1; TRBD1 agrees at 12 bases. This CDR3 has 14 amino acids. Trimming took 5 bases from V and 9 from J; bases not matched to a gene: 5. CDR1 is SGHVS and CDR2 is FQNEAQ in the germline V gene. The CDR3 loop is CASSRGTGGLEQFF. CDR3 coding DNA: TGTGCCAGCAGCCGCGGGACAGGGGGCCTTGAGCAGTTCTTC. Complete variable domain (other parts from reference TRBV7-8 and TRBJ2-1): GAGVSQSPRYKVAKRGQDVALRCDPISGHVSLFWYQQALGQGPEFLTYFQNEAQLDKSGLPSDRFFAERPEGSVSTLKIQRTQQEDSAVYLCASSRGTGGLEQFFGPGTRLTVL.

The CDR3 sequence is CASTSLGMNNEQFF. In DNA, the CDR3 is TGTGCCAGCACCTCCCTCGGGATGAACAATGAGCAGTTCTTC. The chain uses TRBV6-5 and TRBJ2-1; maybe TRBD2 (5 bases). Deletions cut 7 bases from V and 5 bases from J, with 15 bases between. CDR1 is MNHEY and CDR2 is SVGAGI in the germline V gene. The CDR3 contains 14 residues.

CDR3 bases: TGTGCCAGCAGCCCTGGACAGGACTCTTACAATGAGCAGTTCTTC. Amino acids: CASSPGQDSYNEQFF. The rearrangement uses TRBV7-9 and TRBJ2-1; 7 bases are shared with TRBD1. Germline CDR1 and CDR2: SEHNR and FQNEAQ (reference sequence). The CDR3 extends over 15 amino acids. With V trimmed by 5 bases and J by 4 bases, 8 bases remained unmatched. Full variable domain (remainder filled in from reference TRBV7-9 and TRBJ2-1): DTGVSQNPRHKITKRGQNVTFRCDPISEHNRLYWYRQTLGQGPEFLTYFQNEAQLEKSRLLSDRFSAERPKGSFSTLEIQRTEQGDSAMYLCASSPGQDSYNEQFFGPGTRLTVL.

The chain carries TRBV6-4 and TRBJ2-2; 8 bases are a match to TRBD1. V gave up 3 bases and J gave up 4 bases; unmatched junction bases: 4. Germline assignment: CDR1 MRHNA and CDR2 SNTAGT. CDR3 length: 15 amino acids. DNA of the CDR3: TGTGCCAGCAGTGAAGGGCAGGGGGCCACCGGGGAGCTGTTTTTT. Its translation is CASSEGQGATGELFF.

This clone was picked up one time. The rearrangement links TRBV6-2 or TRBV6-3 to TRBJ1-5, with TRBD1 identical over 7 bases. This CDR3 comprises 17 residues. The V and J ends lost 5 bases and 1 base, in that order; junction bases with no gene match: 11. Per germline, CDR1 MNHEY and CDR2 SVGEGT. As DNA, the CDR3 is TGTGCCAGCAGTGTACGACAGGGTTGGCTAAGCAATCAGCCCCAGCATTTT. It yields the protein CASSVRQGWLSNQPQHF.

The chain combines TRBV2 with TRBJ2-2, with TRBD2 matching over 12 bases. The CDR3 contains 15 residues. The germline gives CDR1 SNHLY, CDR2 FYNNEI. Trimming at V came to 5 bases and at J to 4 bases, leaving 2 bases not matched to a gene. CDR3 nucleotide sequence: TGTGCCAGCAGTCCTAGCGGGAGGGCCACCGGGGAGCTGTTTTTT. Translating gives CASSPSGRATGELFF.

This clone was detected once. The chain links TRBV5-1 to TRBJ1-6, with D perhaps matching TRBD1 (6 bases). The V end lost 0 bases, the J end lost 6 bases, and 13 bases lay between the germline ends. This CDR3 has 16 amino acids. Germline V gene sequence: CDR1 SGHRS, CDR2 YFSETQ. For the CDR3, the DNA is TGCGCCAGCAGCTTGGAGACAGGAAAATCTAATTCACCCCTCCACTTT. This encodes CASSLETGKSNSPLHF.

This clone was detected only once. The chain combines TRBV27 with TRBJ2-7; TRBD2 might be the D (5 bases). The V gene lost 6 bases and the J gene lost 3 bases, with 12 bases spanning the gap. The CDR3 has 13 amino acids. The germline CDR1 and CDR2 sequences are MNHEY and SMNVEV (reference sequence). CDR3 amino acids: CASSPRGLYEQYF. The CDR3 region has the DNA TGTGCCAGCAGCCCCCGGGGTCTCTACGAGCAGTACTTC.

CDR3 DNA sequence: TGTGCCTGGAGTAAGTTAGCGGGAGTCTATGAGCAGTTCTTC. It is translated as CAWSKLAGVYEQFF. The rearrangement links TRBV30 to TRBJ2-1; 9 nucleotides align to TRBD2. The CDR3 length is 14 residues. Germline CDR1 reads GTSNPN; CDR2 reads SVGIG (reference sequence). Unmatched junction bases numbered 7, after V lost 2 bases and J lost 8 bases.